Listed here is a single TCR beta chain. The CDR3 totals 16 residues. Patients were ineligible given autoimmune disease history or systemic immunosuppression. This sample was included in a study of OX40 agonist ivuxolimab in advanced cancers. Study as a whole: Under the entry rules, prior anti-PD-1, anti-PD-L1 or anti-CTLA-4 therapy was allowed, and roughly 41% had some.

The method was immunoSEQ multiplex PCR; TCRdb's version includes in-frame clones alone and lacks a portion of them. The sample consists of over 85,000 clones, around nine tenths of them appearing once. The sample in question was CD4+ or CD8+ T cells sorted from blood, obtained in a trial of the OX40 agonist ivuxolimab. The chain joins TRBV21-1 to TRBJ1-1; TRBD1 was called by the table and not checked on the DNA. TRBV21-1 is a pseudogene segment. This receptor was obtained from an adult with an advanced solid tumor such as melanoma, head and neck, liver or kidney cancer. Written as DNA, the CDR3 is TGTGCCAGCAGCAAAGGCACAGGGGTTTGGAACACTGAAGCTTTCTTT. Protein sequence: CASSKGTGVWNTEAFF.